This TCR beta chain was captured by sequencing in a study of control samples from healthy donors and cancer patients. The CDR3 has 12 residues. Between the trimmed V and J ends, which lost 6 bases and 1 base, there was a span of 6 bases. Germline V CDR1 and CDR2: MNHEY, SVGEGT. Assay used: immunoSEQ multiplex PCR; TCRdb lists only in-frame clones, some missing. The table shows under 70,000 clones, with around 96% occurring only once. This sequence was found in a woman aged 18-30 years in good health. Sequencing input: blood. The chain uses TRBV6-2 or TRBV6-3 and TRBJ1-1; D is unresolved. The CDR3 DNA is TGTGCCAGCAGCCCATCGAACACTGAAGCTTTCTTT. This translates into CASSPSNTEAFF.